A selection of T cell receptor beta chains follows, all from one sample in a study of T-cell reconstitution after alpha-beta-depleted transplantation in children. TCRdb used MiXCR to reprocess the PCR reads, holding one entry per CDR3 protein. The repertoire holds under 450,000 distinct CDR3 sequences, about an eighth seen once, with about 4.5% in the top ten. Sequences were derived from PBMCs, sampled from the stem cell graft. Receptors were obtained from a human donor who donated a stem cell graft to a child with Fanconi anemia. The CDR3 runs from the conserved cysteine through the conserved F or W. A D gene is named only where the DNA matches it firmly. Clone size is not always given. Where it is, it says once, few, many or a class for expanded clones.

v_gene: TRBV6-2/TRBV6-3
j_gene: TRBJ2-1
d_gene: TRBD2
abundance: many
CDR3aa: CASSSGTSVTHEQFF
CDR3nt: TGTGCCAGCAGCTCCGGGACTAGCGTTACACATGAGCAGTTCTTC

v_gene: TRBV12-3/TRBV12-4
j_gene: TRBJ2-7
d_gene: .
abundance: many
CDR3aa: CASSLSGEAYEQYF
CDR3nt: TGTGCCAGCAGTTTAAGTGGGGAAGCCTACGAGCAGTACTTC

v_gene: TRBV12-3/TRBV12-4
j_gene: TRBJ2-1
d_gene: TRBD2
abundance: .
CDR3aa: CASSLESGGPYNEQFF
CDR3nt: TGTGCCAGCAGTTTAGAAAGCGGGGGCCCGTACAATGAGCAGTTCTTC

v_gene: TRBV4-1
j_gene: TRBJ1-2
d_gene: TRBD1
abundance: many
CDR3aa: CASSQRRTGGAEGYTF
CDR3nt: TGCGCCAGCAGCCAAAGACGGACAGGGGGCGCGGAGGGCTACACCTTC

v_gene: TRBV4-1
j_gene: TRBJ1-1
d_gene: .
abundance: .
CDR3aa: CASSLTGWKDTEAFF
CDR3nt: TGCGCCAGCAGCCTCACAGGGTGGAAGGACACTGAAGCTTTCTTT

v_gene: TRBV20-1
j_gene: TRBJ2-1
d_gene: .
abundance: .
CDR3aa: CSAGYGDEQFF
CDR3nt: TGCAGTGCTGGTTACGGGGATGAGCAGTTCTTC

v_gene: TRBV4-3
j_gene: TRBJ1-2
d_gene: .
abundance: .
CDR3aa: CASSQGPGAPNYGYTF
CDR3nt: TGCGCCAGCAGCCAAGGCCCTGGGGCCCCTAACTATGGCTACACCTTC

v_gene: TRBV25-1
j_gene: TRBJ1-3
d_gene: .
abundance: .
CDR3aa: CASSLRAVNTIYF
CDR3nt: TGTGCCAGCAGTTTACGGGCGGTAAACACCATATATTTT

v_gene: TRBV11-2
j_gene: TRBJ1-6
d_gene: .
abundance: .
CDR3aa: CASSLGGAANSPLHF
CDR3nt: TGTGCCAGCAGCTTAGGGGGAGCGGCGAATTCACCCCTCCACTTT

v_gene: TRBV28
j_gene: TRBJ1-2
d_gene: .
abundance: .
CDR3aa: CASSFRLKIYGYTF
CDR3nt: TGTGCCAGCAGTTTCCGTCTTAAGATCTATGGCTACACCTTC

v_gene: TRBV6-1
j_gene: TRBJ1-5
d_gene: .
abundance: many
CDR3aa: CASSKRGGQPQHF
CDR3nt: TGTGCCAGCAGCAAAAGAGGGGGGCAGCCCCAGCATTTT

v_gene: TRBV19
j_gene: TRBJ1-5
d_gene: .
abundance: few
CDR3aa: CASSSSGGRNQPQHF
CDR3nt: TGTGCCAGTAGTAGCTCGGGGGGCAGGAATCAGCCCCAGCATTTT

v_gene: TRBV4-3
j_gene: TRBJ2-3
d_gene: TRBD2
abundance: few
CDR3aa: CASSSQRGVSTDTQYF
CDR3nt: TGCGCCAGCAGCTCCCAGCGGGGGGTTAGCACAGATACGCAGTATTTT

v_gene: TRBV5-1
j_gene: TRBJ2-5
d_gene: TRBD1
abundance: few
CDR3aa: CASSLAGQGGQETQYF
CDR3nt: TGCGCCAGCAGCTTGGCGGGACAGGGGGGACAAGAGACCCAGTACTTC

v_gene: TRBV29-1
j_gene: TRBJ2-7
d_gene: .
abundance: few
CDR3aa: CSVERVDRPYEQYF
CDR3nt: TGCAGCGTTGAAAGAGTCGACAGACCGTACGAGCAGTACTTC

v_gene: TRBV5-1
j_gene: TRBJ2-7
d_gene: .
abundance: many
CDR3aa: CASSSFYEQYF
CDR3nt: TGCGCCAGCAGCAGCTTCTACGAGCAGTACTTC

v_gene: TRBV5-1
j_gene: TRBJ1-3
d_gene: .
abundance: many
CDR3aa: CASSPDTSGNTIYF
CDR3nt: TGCGCCAGCAGCCCGGACACCTCTGGAAACACCATATATTTT

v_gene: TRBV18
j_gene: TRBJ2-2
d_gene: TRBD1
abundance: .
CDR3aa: CATATGTAATTGELFF
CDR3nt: TGTGCCACCGCAACCGGGACAGCTGCGACCACCGGGGAGCTGTTTTTT

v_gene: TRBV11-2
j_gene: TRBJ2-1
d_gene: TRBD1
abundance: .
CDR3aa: CASSLTGQFNNEQFF
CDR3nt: TGTGCCAGCAGCCTAACGGGACAGTTTAACAATGAGCAGTTCTTC

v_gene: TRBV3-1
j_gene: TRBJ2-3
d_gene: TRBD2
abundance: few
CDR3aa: CASSQGIAGFLDTQYF
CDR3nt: TGTGCCAGCAGCCAAGGGATAGCGGGGTTCTTAGATACGCAGTATTTT

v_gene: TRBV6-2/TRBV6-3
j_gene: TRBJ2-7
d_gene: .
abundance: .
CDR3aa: CASSSTDSYEQYF
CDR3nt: TGTGCCAGCAGTTCGACGGATTCCTACGAGCAGTACTTC

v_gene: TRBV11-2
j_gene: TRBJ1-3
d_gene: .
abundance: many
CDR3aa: CASSFGGPSGNTIYF
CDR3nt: TGTGCCAGCAGCTTCGGCGGACCCTCTGGAAACACCATATATTTT

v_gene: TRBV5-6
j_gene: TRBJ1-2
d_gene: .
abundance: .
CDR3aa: CASSPVHDYGYTF
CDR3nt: TGTGCCAGCAGCCCCGTACACGACTATGGCTACACCTTC

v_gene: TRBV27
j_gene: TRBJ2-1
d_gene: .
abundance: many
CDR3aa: CASKGVWEQFF
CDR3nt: TGTGCCAGCAAGGGGGTTTGGGAGCAGTTCTTC

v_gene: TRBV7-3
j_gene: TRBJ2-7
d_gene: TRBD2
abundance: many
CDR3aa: CASSLFSGGTYEQYF
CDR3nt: TGTGCCAGCAGCTTATTCAGCGGGGGGACCTACGAGCAGTACTTC

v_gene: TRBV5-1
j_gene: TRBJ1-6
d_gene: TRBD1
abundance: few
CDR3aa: CASSLGQEGSPLHF
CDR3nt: TGCGCCAGCAGCCTCGGACAGGAGGGTTCACCCCTCCACTTT

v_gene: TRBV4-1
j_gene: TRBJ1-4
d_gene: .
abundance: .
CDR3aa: CASSQANLGFSTNEKLFF
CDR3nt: TGCGCCAGCAGCCAAGCGAACTTGGGGTTTTCAACTAATGAAAAACTGTTTTTT

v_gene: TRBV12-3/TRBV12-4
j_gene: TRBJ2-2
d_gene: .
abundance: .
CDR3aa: CASTAGYTGELFF
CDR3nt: TGTGCCAGCACCGCGGGTTACACCGGGGAGCTGTTTTTT

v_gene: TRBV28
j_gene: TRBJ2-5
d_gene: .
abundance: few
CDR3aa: CASSSLKGDRQTQYF
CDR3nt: TGTGCCAGCAGTTCGCTAAAGGGGGATAGGCAGACCCAGTACTTC

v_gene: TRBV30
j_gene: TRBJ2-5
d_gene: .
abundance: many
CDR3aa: CAWSVKGSQETQYF
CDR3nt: TGTGCCTGGAGTGTAAAGGGAAGCCAAGAGACCCAGTACTTC

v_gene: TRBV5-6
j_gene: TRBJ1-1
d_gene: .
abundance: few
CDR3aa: CASSLLGTPEPGAFF
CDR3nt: TGTGCCAGCAGCTTGTTAGGGACACCCGAACCTGGAGCTTTCTTT

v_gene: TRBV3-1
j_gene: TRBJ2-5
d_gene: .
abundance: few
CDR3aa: CASSSSQGGKETQYF
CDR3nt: TGTGCCAGCAGCTCCTCCCAGGGGGGGAAAGAGACCCAGTACTTC

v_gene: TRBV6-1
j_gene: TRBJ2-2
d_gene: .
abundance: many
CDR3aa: CASSEAWGNAGELFF
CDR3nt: TGTGCCAGCAGTGAGGCGTGGGGGAACGCCGGGGAGCTGTTTTTT

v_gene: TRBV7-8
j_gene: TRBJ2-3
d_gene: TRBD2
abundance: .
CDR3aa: CASSFRLAGADTQYF
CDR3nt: TGTGCCAGCAGCTTCCGACTAGCGGGGGCAGATACGCAGTATTTT

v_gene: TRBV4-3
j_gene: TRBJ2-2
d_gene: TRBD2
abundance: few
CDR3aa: CASSQERGLGGELFF
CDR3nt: TGCGCCAGCAGCCAAGAGCGGGGGTTAGGCGGGGAGCTGTTTTTT

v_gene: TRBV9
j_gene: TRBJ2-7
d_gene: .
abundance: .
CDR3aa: CASSLDSSSYEQYF
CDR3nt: TGTGCCAGCAGTCTTGACTCAAGCTCCTACGAGCAGTACTTC

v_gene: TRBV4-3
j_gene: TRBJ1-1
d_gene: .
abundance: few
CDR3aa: CASSRNVGGERTEAFF
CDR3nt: TGCGCCAGCAGCCGTAACGTCGGGGGGGAAAGGACTGAAGCTTTCTTT

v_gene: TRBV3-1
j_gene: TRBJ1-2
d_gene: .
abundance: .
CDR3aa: CASSLKGTVYTF
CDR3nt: TGTGCCAGCAGCCTTAAAGGGACGGTCTACACCTTC

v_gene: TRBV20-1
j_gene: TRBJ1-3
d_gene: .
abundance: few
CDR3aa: CSTLADLSGNTIYF
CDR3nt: TGCAGTACACTTGCGGACCTCTCTGGAAACACCATATATTTT

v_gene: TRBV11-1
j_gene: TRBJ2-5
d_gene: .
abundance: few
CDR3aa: CASSPLDGKETQYF
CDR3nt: TGTGCCAGCAGCCCCTTGGACGGAAAAGAGACCCAGTACTTC

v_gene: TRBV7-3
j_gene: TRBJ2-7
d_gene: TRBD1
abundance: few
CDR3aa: CASSLGTGPYEQYF
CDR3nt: TGTGCCAGCAGTCTCGGGACAGGACCTTACGAGCAGTACTTC

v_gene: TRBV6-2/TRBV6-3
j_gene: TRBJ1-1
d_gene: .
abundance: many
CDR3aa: CASTQHTEAFF
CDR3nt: TGTGCCAGCACCCAACACACTGAAGCTTTCTTT

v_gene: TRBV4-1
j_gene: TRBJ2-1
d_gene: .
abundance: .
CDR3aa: CASSQAGGSYNEQFF
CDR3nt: TGCGCCAGCAGCCAAGCCGGGGGTTCCTACAATGAGCAGTTCTTC

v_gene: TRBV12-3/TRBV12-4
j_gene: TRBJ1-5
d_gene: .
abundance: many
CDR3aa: CASSLGGKDQPQHF
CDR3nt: TGTGCCAGCAGTTTAGGGGGAAAGGATCAGCCCCAGCATTTT

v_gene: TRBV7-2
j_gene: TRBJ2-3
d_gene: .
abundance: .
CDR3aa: CASSLAAGLNTDTQYF
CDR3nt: TGTGCCAGCAGCTTAGCGGCGGGATTAAACACAGATACGCAGTATTTT

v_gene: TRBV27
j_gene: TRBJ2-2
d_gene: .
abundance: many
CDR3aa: CASSLYEGRTGELFF
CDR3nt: TGTGCCAGCAGTTTATACGAGGGGCGCACCGGGGAGCTGTTTTTT

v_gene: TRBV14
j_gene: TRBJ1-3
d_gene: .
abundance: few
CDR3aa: CASSQDRGWSNTIYF
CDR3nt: TGTGCCAGCAGCCAAGATCGAGGGTGGAGTAACACCATATATTTT

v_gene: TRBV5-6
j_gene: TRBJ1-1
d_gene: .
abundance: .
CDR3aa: CASSSLGVSTEAFF
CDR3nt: TGTGCCAGCAGCTCCCTCGGGGTGAGTACTGAAGCTTTCTTT

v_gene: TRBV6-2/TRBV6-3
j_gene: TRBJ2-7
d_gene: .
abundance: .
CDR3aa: CASSFSVGEQYF
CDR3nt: TGTGCCAGCAGTTTCAGCGTCGGCGAGCAGTACTTC

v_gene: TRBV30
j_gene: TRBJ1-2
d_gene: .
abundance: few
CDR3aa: CAWRGTPNYGYTF
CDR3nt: TGTGCCTGGAGGGGAACCCCGAACTATGGCTACACCTTC

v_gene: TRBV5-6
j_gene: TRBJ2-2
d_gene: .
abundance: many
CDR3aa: CASSRTGELFF
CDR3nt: TGTGCCAGCAGTCGCACCGGGGAGCTGTTTTTT

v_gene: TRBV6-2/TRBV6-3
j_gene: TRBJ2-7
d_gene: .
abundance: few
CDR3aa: CASTAQRYEQYF
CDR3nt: TGTGCCAGCACTGCCCAGCGGTACGAGCAGTACTTC

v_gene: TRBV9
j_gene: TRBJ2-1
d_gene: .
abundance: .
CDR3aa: CASSATLQGGYNEQFF
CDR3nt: TGTGCCAGCAGCGCGACACTCCAGGGGGGCTACAATGAGCAGTTCTTC

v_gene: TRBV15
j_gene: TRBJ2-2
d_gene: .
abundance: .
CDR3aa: CATSRALAKNTGELFF
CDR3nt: TGTGCCACCAGCAGAGCTCTAGCCAAGAACACCGGGGAGCTGTTTTTT

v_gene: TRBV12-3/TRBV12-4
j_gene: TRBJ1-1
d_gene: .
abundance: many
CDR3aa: CASRRRPMNTEAFF
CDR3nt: TGTGCCAGCAGACGACGGCCCATGAACACTGAAGCTTTCTTT

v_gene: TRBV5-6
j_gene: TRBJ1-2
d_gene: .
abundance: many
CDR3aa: CASSISGGYTF
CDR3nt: TGTGCCAGCTCCATTTCAGGTGGCTACACCTTC

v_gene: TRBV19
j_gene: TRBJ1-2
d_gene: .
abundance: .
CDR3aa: CASSTGRRSGYTF
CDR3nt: TGTGCCAGTAGTACCGGGCGAAGATCTGGCTACACCTTC

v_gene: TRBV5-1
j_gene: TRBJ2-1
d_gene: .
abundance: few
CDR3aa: CASSLVAGHNEQFF
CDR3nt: TGCGCCAGCAGCTTGGTTGCAGGGCACAATGAGCAGTTCTTC